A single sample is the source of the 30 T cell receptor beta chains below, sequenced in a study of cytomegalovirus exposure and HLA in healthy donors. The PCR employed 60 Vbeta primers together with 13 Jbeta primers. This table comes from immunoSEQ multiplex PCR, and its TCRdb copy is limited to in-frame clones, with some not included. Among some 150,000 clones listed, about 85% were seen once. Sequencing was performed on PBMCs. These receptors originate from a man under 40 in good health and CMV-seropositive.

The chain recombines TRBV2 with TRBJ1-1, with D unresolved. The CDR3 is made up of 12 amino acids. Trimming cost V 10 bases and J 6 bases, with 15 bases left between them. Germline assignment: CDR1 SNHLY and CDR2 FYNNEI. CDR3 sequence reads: CATQLERAEAFF. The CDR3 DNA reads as TGTGCCACTCAACTGGAGCGGGCTGAAGCTTTCTTT.

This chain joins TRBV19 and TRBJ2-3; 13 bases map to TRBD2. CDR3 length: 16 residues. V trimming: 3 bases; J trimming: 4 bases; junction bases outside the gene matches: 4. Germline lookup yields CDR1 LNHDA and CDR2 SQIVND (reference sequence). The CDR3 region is CASSIGLAGDADTQYF. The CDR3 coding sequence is TGTGCCAGTAGTATCGGACTAGCGGGAGACGCAGATACGCAGTATTTT.

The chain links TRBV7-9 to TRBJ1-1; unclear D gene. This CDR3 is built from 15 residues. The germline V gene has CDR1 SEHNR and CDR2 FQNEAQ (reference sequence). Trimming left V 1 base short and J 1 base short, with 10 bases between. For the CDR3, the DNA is TGTGCCAGCAGCTTAGGAACTGAAAAGAACACTGAAGCTTTCTTT. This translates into CASSLGTEKNTEAFF.

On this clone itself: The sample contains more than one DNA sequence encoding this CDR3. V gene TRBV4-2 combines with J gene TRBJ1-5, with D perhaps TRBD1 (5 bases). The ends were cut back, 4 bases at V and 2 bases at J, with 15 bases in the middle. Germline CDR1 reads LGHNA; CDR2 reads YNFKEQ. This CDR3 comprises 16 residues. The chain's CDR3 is CASSRLTGDGNQPQHF. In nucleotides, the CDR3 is TGTGCCAGCAGCCGCCTAACGGGGGATGGCAATCAGCCCCAGCATTTT.

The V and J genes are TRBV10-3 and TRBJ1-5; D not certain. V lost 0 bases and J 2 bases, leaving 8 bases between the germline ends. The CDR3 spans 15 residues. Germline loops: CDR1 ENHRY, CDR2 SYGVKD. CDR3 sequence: CAISESGSGNQPQHF. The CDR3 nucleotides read TGTGCCATCAGTGAGTCGGGTAGCGGCAATCAGCCCCAGCATTTT.

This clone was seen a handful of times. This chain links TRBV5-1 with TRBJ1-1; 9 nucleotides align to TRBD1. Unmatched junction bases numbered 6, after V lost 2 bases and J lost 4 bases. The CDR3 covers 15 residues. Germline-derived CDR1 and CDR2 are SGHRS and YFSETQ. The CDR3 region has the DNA TGCGCCAGCAGCTTCACAGGGGGCACCGCCACTGAAGCTTTCTTT. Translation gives CASSFTGGTATEAFF.

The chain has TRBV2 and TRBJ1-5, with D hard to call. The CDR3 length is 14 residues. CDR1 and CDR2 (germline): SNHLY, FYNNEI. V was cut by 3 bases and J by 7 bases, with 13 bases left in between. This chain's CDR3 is CASSDRAGEQPQHF. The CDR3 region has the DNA TGTGCCAGCAGTGATAGGGCGGGTGAACAGCCCCAGCATTTT.

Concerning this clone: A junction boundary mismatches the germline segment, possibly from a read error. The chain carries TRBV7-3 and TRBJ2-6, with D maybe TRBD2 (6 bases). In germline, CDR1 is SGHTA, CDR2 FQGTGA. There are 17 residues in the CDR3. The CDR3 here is CASSETRGRSGSNVLTF. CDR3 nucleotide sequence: TGTGCCAGCAGCGAGACTCGAGGGAGGTCTGGGTCCAACGTCCTGACTTTC.

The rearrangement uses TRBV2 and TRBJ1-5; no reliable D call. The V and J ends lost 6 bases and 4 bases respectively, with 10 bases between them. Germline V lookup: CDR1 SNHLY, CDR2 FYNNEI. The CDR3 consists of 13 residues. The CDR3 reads CASRRGLNQPQHF. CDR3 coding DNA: TGTGCCAGCAGACGAGGGTTAAATCAGCCCCAGCATTTT.

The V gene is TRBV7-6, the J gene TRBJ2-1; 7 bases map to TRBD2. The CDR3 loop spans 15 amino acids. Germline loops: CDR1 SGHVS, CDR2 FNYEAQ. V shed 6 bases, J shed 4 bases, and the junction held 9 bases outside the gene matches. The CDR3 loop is CASRSSSGLYNEQFF. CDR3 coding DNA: TGTGCCAGCAGAAGCTCTAGCGGACTATACAATGAGCAGTTCTTC.

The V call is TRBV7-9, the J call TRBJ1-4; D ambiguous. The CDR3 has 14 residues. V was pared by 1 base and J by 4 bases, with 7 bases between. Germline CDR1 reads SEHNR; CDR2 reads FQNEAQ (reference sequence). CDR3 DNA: TGTGCCAGCAGCTTAGGCCAGAATAATGAAAAACTGTTTTTT. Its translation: CASSLGQNNEKLFF.

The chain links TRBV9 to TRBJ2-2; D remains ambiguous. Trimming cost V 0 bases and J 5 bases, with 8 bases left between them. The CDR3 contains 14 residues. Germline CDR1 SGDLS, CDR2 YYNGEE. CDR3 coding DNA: TGTGCCAGCAGCGTAGCATTCGGGACCGGGGAGCTGTTTTTT. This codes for CASSVAFGTGELFF.

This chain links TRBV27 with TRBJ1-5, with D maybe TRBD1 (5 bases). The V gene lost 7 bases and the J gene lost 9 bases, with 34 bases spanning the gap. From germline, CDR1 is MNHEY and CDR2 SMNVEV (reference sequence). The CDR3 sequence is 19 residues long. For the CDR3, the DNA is TGTGCCAGCAACCTGGGGGGGGACCCAGTTCCGTCCAGGGTGAGGCCCCAGCATTTT. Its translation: CASNLGGDPVPSRVRPQHF.

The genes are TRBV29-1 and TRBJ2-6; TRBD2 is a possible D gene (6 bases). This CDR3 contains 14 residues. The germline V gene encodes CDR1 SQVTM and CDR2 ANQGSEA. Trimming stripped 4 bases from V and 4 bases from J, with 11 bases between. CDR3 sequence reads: CSVAEGTGANVLTF. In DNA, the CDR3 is TGCAGCGTTGCGGAGGGAACCGGGGCCAACGTCCTGACTTTC. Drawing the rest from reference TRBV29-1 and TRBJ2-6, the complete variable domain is SAVISQKPSRDICQRGTSLTIQCQVDSQVTMMFWYRQQPGQSLTLIATANQGSEATYESGFVIDKFPISRPNLTFSTLTVSNMSPEDSSIYLCSVAEGTGANVLTFGAGSRLTVL.

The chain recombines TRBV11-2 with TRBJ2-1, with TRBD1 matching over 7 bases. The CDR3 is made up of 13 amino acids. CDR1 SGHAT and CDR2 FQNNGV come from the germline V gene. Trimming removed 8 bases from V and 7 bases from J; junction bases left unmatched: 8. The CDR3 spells CASCDRVGNEQFF. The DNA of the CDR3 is TGTGCCAGCTGCGACAGGGTTGGGAATGAGCAGTTCTTC. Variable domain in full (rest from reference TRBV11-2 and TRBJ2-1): EAGVAQSPRYKIIEKRQSVAFWCNPISGHATLYWYQQILGQGPKLLIQFQNNGVVDDSQLPKDRFSAERLKGVDSTLKIQPAKLEDSAVYLCASCDRVGNEQFFGPGTRLTVL.

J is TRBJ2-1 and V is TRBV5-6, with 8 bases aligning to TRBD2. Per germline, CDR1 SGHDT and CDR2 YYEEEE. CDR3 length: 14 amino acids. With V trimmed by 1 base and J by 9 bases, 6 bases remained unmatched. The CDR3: CASSLPAGGTEQFF. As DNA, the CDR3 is TGTGCCAGCAGCTTGCCGGCGGGGGGCACTGAGCAGTTCTTC.

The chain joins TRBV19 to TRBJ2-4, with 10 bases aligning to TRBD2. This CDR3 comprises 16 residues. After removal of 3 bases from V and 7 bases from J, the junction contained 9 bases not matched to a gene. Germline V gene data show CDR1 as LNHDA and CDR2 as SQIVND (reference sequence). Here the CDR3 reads CASSMLAGVAANIQYF. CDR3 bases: TGTGCCAGTAGTATGCTAGCGGGAGTGGCGGCGAACATTCAGTACTTC.

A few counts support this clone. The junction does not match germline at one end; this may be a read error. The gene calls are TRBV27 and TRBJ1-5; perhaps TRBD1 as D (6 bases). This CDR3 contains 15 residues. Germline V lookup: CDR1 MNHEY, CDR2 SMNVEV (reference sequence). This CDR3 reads CASRLQGRVSQPQHF. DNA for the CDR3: TGTGCCAGCCGTTTACAGGGTAGAGTAAGCCAGCCCCAGCATTTT.

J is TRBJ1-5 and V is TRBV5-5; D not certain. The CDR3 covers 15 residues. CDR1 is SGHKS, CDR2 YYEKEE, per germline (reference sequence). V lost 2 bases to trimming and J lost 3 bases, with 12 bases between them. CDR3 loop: CASSFDTSNNQPQHF. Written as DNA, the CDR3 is TGTGCCAGCAGCTTCGACACTTCCAACAATCAGCCCCAGCATTTT.

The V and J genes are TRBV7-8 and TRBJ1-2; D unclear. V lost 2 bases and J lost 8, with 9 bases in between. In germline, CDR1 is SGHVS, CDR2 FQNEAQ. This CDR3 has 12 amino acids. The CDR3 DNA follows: TGTGCCAGCAGCTTATGGCAGGCAGGCTACACCTTC. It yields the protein CASSLWQAGYTF.

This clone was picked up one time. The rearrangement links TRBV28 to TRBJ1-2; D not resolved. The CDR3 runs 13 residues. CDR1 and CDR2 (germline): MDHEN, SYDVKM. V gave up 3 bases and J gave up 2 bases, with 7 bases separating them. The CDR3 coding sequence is TGTGCCAGCAGTTTGGGCAGGAACTATGGCTACACCTTC. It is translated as CASSLGRNYGYTF.

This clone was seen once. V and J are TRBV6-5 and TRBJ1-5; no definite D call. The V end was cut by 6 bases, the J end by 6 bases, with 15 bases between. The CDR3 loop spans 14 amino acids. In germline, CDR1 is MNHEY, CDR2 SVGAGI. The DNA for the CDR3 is TGTGCCAGCAGCTTCTCCTTTATCGGTCAGCCCCAGCATTTT. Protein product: CASSFSFIGQPQHF.

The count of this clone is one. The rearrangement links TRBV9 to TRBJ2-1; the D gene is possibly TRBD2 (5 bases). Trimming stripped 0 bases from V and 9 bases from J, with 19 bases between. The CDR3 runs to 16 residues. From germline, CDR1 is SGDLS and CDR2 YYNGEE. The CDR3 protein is CASSVATRAGSGEQFF. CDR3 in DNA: TGTGCCAGCAGCGTAGCTACGAGGGCAGGCTCCGGTGAGCAGTTCTTC.

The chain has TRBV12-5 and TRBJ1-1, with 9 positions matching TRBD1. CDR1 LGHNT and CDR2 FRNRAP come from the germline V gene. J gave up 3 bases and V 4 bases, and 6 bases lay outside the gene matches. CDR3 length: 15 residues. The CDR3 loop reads CASGSGQGGDTEAFF. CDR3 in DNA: TGTGCTAGTGGTTCGGGACAGGGAGGGGACACTGAAGCTTTCTTT. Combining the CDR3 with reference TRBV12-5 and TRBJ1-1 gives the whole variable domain DARVTQTPRHKVTEMGQEVTMRCQPILGHNTVFWYRQTMMQGLELLAYFRNRAPLDDSGMPKDRFSAEMPDATLATLKIQPSEPRDSAVYFCASGSGQGGDTEAFFGQGTRLTVV.

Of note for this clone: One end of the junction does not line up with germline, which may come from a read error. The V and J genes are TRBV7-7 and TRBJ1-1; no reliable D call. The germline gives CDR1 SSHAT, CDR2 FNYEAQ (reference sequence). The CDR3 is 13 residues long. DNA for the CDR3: TGTGCTAGCAGCGCGGGGATTGACACTGAAGCTTTCTTT. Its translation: CASSAGIDTEAFF.

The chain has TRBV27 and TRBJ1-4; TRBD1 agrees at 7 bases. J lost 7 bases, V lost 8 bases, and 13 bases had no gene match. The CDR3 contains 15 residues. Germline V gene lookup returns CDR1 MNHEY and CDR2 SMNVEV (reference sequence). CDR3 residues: CASSPGQGDTEKLFF. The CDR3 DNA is TGTGCCAGCTCCCCCGGGCAGGGGGATACTGAAAAACTGTTTTTT.

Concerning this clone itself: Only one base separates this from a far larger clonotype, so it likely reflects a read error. CDR3 protein: CASNTNGGGYEQCF. CDR3 coding DNA: TGCGCCAGCAACACTAACGGCGGGGGCTACGAGCAGTGCTTC. The chain has TRBV10-2 and TRBJ2-7; weak D call: TRBD2 (7 bases). The CDR3 length is 14 residues. The V gene's germline CDR1 is WSHSY and CDR2 SAAADI.

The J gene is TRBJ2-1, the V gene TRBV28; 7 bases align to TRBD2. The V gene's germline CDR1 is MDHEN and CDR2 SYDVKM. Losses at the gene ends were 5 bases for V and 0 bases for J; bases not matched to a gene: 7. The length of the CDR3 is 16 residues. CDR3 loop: CASSRPGGVSYNEQFF. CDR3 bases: TGTGCCAGCAGTAGGCCGGGGGGTGTCTCCTACAATGAGCAGTTCTTC.

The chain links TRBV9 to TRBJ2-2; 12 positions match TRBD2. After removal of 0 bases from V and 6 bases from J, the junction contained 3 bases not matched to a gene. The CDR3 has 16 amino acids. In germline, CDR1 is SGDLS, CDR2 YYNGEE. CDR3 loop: CASSVVASGGAGELFF. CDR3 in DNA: TGTGCCAGCAGCGTAGTTGCTAGCGGGGGGGCCGGGGAGCTGTTTTTT.

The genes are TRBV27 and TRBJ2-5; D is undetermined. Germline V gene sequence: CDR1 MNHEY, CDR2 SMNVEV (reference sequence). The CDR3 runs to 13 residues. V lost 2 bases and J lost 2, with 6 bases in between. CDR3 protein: CASSLGNQETQYF. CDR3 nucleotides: TGTGCCAGCAGTTTAGGCAATCAAGAGACCCAGTACTTC.